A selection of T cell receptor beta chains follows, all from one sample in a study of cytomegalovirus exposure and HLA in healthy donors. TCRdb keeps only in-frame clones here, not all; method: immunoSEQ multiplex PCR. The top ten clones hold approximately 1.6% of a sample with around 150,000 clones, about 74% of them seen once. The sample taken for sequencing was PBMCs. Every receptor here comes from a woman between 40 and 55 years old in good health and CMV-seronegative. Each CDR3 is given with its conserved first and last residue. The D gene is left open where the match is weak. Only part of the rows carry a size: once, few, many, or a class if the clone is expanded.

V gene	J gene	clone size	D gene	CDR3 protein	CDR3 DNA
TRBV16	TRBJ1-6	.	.	CASSHGRVNSPLHF	TGTGCCAGCAGCCACGGCAGGGTAAACTCACCCCTCCACTTT
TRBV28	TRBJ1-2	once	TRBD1	CASSFTGAPNSYGYPF	TGTGCCAGCAGTTTTACAGGGGCCCCTAATAGCTATGGCTACCCCTTC
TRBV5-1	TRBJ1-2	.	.	CASSLGASLGYGYTF	TGCGCCAGCAGCTTGGGGGCCTCCTTGGGCTATGGCTACACCTTC
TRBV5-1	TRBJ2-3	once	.	CASSRSAPGRDTQYF	TGCGCCAGCAGTCGTAGCGCCCCCGGTAGGGATACGCAGTATTTT
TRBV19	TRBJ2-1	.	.	CASHSRTVSNEQFF	TGTGCCAGCCACTCCAGGACAGTTTCCAATGAGCAGTTCTTC
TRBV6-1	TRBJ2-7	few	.	CASSEGLAETYEQYF	TGTGCCAGCAGTGAGGGGTTAGCGGAGACCTACGAGCAGTACTTC
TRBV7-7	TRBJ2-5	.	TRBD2	CASSTWTSGGGGETQYF	TGTGCCAGCAGCACTTGGACTAGCGGGGGAGGGGGGGAGACCCAGTACTTC
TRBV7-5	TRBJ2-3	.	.	CVRSLAGQGISDTQYF	TGTGTCAGAAGCTTAGCGGGACAGGGAATTTCAGATACGCAGTATTTT
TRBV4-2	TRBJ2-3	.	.	CASSQEGGGGSTDTQYF	TGTGCCAGCAGCCAAGAGGGCGGGGGCGGGAGCACAGATACGCAGTATTTT
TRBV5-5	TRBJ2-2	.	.	CASSSYTGELFF	TGTGCCAGCAGCTCCTACACCGGGGAGCTGTTTTTT
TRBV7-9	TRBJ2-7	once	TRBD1	CASSPGQGGEQYF	TGTGCCAGCAGCCCCGGACAGGGAGGCGAGCAGTACTTC
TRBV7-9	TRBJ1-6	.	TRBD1	CASSPQGDLGNSPLHF	TGTGCCAGCAGCCCTCAGGGGGATTTGGGAAATTCACCCCTCCACTTT
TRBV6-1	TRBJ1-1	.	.	CATAGPISGAFF	TGTGCCACCGCGGGCCCCATCAGTGGAGCTTTCTTT
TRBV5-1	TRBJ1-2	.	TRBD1	CASSWGQGDGYTF	TGCGCCAGCAGCTGGGGACAGGGGGATGGCTACACCTTC
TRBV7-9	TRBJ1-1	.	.	CASSQPTSGLEAFF	TGTGCCAGCAGCCAACCCACGTCAGGGCTTGAAGCTTTCTTT
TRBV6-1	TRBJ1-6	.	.	CASNLNGDSPLHF	TGTGCCAGCAACCTAAATGGAGATTCACCCCTCCACTTT
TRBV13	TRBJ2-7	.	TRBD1	CASRLPGQGAEQYF	TGTGCCAGCAGGCTCCCGGGACAGGGAGCCGAGCAGTACTTC
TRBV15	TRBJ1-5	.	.	CATSRDRGQPQHF	TGTGCCACCAGCAGAGACAGGGGACAGCCCCAGCATTTT
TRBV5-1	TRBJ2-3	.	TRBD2	CASSVDSGRSTDTQYF	TGCGCCAGCAGCGTAGATAGCGGGAGGAGCACAGATACGCAGTATTTT
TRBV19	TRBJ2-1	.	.	CASSGSVSYNEQFF	TGTGCCAGTAGTGGCAGTGTATCCTACAATGAGCAGTTCTTC
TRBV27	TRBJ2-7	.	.	CASSFRSSYEQYF	TGTGCCAGCAGTTTTCGGAGCTCCTACGAGCAGTACTTC
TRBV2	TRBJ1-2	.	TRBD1	CASSAGQVDGYTF	TGTGCCAGCAGTGCGGGACAGGTCGATGGCTACACCTTC
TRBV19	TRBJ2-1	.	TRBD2	CASSKSPSGRYNEQFF	TGTGCCAGTAGTAAAAGTCCTAGCGGGAGGTACAATGAGCAGTTCTTC
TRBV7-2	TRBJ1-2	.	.	CASSLLGDRGYGYTF	TGTGCCAGCAGCTTATTAGGCGACAGAGGATATGGCTACACCTTC
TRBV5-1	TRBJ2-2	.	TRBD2	CASSLRTSGNTGELFF	TGCGCCAGCAGCTTGCGGACTAGCGGAAACACCGGGGAGCTGTTTTTT
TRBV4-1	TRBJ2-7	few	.	CASSQVGALLEQYF	TGCGCCAGCAGCCAAGTGGGGGCTTTGTTGGAGCAGTACTTC
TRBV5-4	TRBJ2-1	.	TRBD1	CASSSPGGSYNEQFF	TGTGCCAGCAGCTCCCCAGGGGGCTCCTACAATGAGCAGTTCTTC
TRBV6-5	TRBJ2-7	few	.	CASSYSQAKTYEQYF	TGTGCCAGCAGTTACTCGCAAGCGAAAACCTACGAGCAGTACTTC
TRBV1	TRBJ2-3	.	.	CTSSTSGRGENTQYF	TGCACCAGCAGCACTTCAGGGAGGGGGGAAAATACGCAGTATTTT
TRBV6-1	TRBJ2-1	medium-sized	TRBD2	CAIRKGLAGGNEQFF	TGTGCCATCCGTAAGGGACTAGCGGGGGGCAATGAGCAGTTCTTC
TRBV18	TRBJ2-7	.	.	CASSPAGKYEQYF	TGTGCCAGCTCACCCGCAGGGAAATACGAGCAGTACTTC
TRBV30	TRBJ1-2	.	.	CAWSVQGGYGYTF	TGTGCCTGGAGTGTACAGGGAGGGTATGGCTACACCTTC
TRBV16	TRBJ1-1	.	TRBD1	CASSPTPGQGPRSTEAFF	TGTGCCAGCAGCCCCACGCCAGGACAGGGGCCCCGATCCACTGAAGCTTTCTTT
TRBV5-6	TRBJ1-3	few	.	CASILLPWVGGGF	TGTGCCAGCATCCTCCTACCGTGGGTCGGGGGAGGTTTT
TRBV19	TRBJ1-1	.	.	CASRVRDLNTEAFF	TGTGCCAGTAGGGTCCGGGACTTGAACACTGAAGCTTTCTTT
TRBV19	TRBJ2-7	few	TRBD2	CASSQRGRGYEQYF	TGTGCCAGTAGTCAGCGGGGAAGAGGGTACGAGCAGTACTTC
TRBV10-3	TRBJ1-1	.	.	CASSEPRNMNTEAFF	TGTGCCAGCAGTGAACCAAGAAACATGAACACTGAAGCTTTCTTT
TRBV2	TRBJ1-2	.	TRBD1	CASSGTGVRYGYTF	TGTGCCAGCAGTGGCACAGGGGTACGCTATGGCTACACCTTC
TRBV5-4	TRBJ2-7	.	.	CASSLGQTSSYEQYF	TGTGCCAGCAGCTTGGGGCAAACCAGCTCCTACGAGCAGTACTTC
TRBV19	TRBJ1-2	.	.	CASSTLQRDYGYTF	TGTGCCAGTAGTACCCTACAGCGGGACTATGGCTACACCTTC